This T cell receptor (beta chain) was identified during a study of Ad26.COV2.S vaccination and SARS-CoV-2 variants. Whole-study results and caveats: Non-spike TCR breadth was similar in vaccine and placebo recipients. It was reported that spike-specific CD8+ and CD4+ T cell responses were substantially broad after vaccination.

The CDR3 sequence is 16 residues long. The germline CDR1 and CDR2 sequences are KGHSH and LQKENI. The V gene lost 5 bases and the J gene lost 10 bases, with 21 bases spanning the gap. The table came from immunoSEQ multiplex PCR; TCRdb's copy has only in-frame clones and leaves some out. The data show 350,000 to 500,000 clones, around 89% seen once. Noted treatment: roughly 19 received Ad26.COV2.S at low or high dose, single or two shots; 5 received placebo; per-sample allocation not given. Collection of the samples took place on day 63 after the first injection of vaccine or placebo. Note on this clone: What it recognizes is unknown.

The input for sequencing was peripheral blood, taken in a trial of Ad26.COV2.S vaccine versus placebo. The rearrangement joins TRBV18 to TRBJ1-6, with D possibly matching TRBD1 (5 bases). The TCR originated in a person aged 18-60 years who received the Ad26.COV2.S COVID-19 vaccine or a placebo. This chain's CDR3 is CASSAPGPHLGSPLHF. DNA of the CDR3: TGTGCCAGCTCAGCCCCAGGGCCCCACTTGGGGTCACCCCTCCACTTT. The whole variable domain, remainder taken from reference TRBV18 and TRBJ1-6, is NAGVMQNPRHLVRRRGQEARLRCSPMKGHSHVYWYRQLPEEGLKFMVYLQKENIIDESGMPKERFSAEFPKEGPSILRIQQVVRGDSAAYFCASSAPGPHLGSPLHFGNGTRLTVT.